One and the same sample provided the 25 T cell receptor beta chains below, sequenced in a study of T cells after yellow fever vaccination. Each CDR3 protein gets one entry after TCRdb re-called the 5' RACE reads with MiXCR. The sample has 150,000 to 200,000 distinct CDR3 sequences; 9.5% to 11% are singletons. The input for sequencing was CD8+ T cells sorted from PBMCs, taken 15 days after the yellow fever booster vaccination. All receptors derive from a man aged 18 to 35 who received the YFV17D yellow fever vaccine.

This clonotype was seen a handful of times. The chain is built from TRBV24-1 and TRBJ2-1; a possible D gene is TRBD1 (5 bases). Germline V gives CDR1 KGHDR, CDR2 SFDVKD. The V gene lost 12 bases and the J gene lost 1 base, with 18 bases spanning the gap. The CDR3 consists of 15 residues. The CDR3 loop reads CAVSSQGRSYNEQFF. Written as DNA, the CDR3 is TGTGCCGTATCCTCCCAGGGCCGATCCTACAATGAGCAGTTCTTC.

This clonotype has a handful of counts. V is TRBV4-3 and J is TRBJ2-1; 7 positions match TRBD1. The V and J ends lost 0 bases and 5 bases, in that order; junction bases with no gene match: 7. The CDR3 loop spans 16 amino acids. Germline CDR1 is LGHNA and CDR2 is YSLEER. Written as DNA, the CDR3 is TGCGCCAGCAGCCAAGATTGGGGACAGCCAGACAATGAGCAGTTCTTC. Residues: CASSQDWGQPDNEQFF.

The genes are TRBV4-1 and TRBJ1-4; D is unclear. Germline CDR1 and CDR2: MGHRA and YSYEKL. V lost 3 bases to trimming and J lost 4 bases, with 12 bases between them. CDR3 length equals 15 residues. This chain's CDR3 is CASSHTGFFNEKLFF. The DNA for the CDR3 is TGCGCCAGCAGCCACACTGGATTCTTTAATGAAAAACTGTTTTTT.

The CDR3 loop is CASSYRRGGTEAFF. CDR3 bases: TGTGCCAGCAGTTACCGGCGGGGGGGCACTGAAGCTTTCTTT. This sequence joins TRBV6-5 and TRBJ1-1, with D possibly TRBD1 on 5 matching bases. The V gene lost 2 bases and the J gene lost 4 bases, with 11 bases spanning the gap. The CDR3 has 14 amino acids. CDR1 and CDR2 from the germline V gene are MNHEY and SVGAGI.

J is TRBJ1-3 and V is TRBV20-1; 7 bases fit TRBD1. This CDR3 has 16 residues. Germline V gene lookup returns CDR1 DFQATT and CDR2 SNEGSKA (reference sequence). Losses at the gene ends were 1 base for V and 8 bases for J; bases not matched to a gene: 14. The CDR3 protein is CSARANRQGRVHTIYF. In DNA form, the CDR3 reads TGCAGTGCTAGAGCAAATAGACAGGGAAGGGTACACACCATATATTTT.

This clonotype has a handful of counts. The chain recombines TRBV6-5 with TRBJ2-5; tentative D call: TRBD2 (6 bases). Trimming took 5 bases from V and 5 from J, leaving 9 bases between them. CDR1 MNHEY and CDR2 SVGAGI come from the germline V gene. This CDR3 region has 12 residues. CDR3 loop: CASSPGDETQYF. The CDR3 DNA sequence: TGTGCCAGCAGTCCGGGGGACGAGACCCAGTACTTC.

This clonotype was counted between two and nine times. The V call is TRBV7-6, the J call TRBJ2-5; D may match TRBD1 or TRBD2 (5 bases each). CDR1 is SGHVS, CDR2 FNYEAQ, per germline. V was trimmed by 7 bases and J by 5 bases, leaving 17 bases between them. The CDR3 consists of 14 residues. CDR3 sequence (DNA): TGTGCCAGCATCCCGAGGGGCGGGCTGGAGACCCAGTACTTC. Translation gives CASIPRGGLETQYF. The whole variable domain, filled in from reference TRBV7-6 and TRBJ2-5, reads GAGVSQSPRYKVTKRGQDVALRCDPISGHVSLYWYRQALGQGPEFLTYFNYEAQQDKSGLPNDRFSAERPEGSISTLTIQRTEQRDSAMYRCASIPRGGLETQYFGPGTRLLVL.

This clonotype was counted many times. The rearrangement links TRBV6-2 or TRBV6-3 to TRBJ2-1; D not resolved. Germline-derived CDR1 and CDR2 are MNHEY and SVGEGT. The CDR3 has 14 amino acids. Trimming left V 2 bases short and J 0 bases short, with 5 bases between. The CDR3 spells CASSYRSSYNEQFF. The CDR3 DNA sequence: TGTGCCAGCAGTTACAGGAGCTCCTACAATGAGCAGTTCTTC.

The J gene is TRBJ2-1, the V gene TRBV7-3; 9 bases align to TRBD1. CDR1 and CDR2 (germline): SGHTA, FQGTGA. Trimming removed 5 bases from V and 4 bases from J; junction bases left unmatched: 6. This CDR3 is built from 15 residues. The CDR3 reads CASSPTGGAYNEQFF. The CDR3 nucleotides read TGTGCCAGCAGCCCAACAGGGGGCGCGTACAATGAGCAGTTCTTC.

This clonotype came up once. V gene TRBV6-5 combines with J gene TRBJ2-5; D perhaps matches TRBD1 (6 bases). Trimming removed 0 bases from V and 5 bases from J, with 10 bases in between. Germline-derived CDR1 and CDR2 are MNHEY and SVGAGI. This CDR3 region has 14 residues. The DNA of the CDR3 is TGTGCCAGCAGTTACTCGCAGGGGTGGGAGACCCAGTACTTC. Protein product: CASSYSQGWETQYF.

Only a few counts were recorded for this clonotype. This rearrangement joins TRBV21-1 to TRBJ1-5; the DNA was not compared with TRBD1, the D call given in the table. TRBV21-1 is given as a pseudogene. The CDR3 is 15 amino acids. The chain's CDR3 is CASSIRTVLNQPQHF. In DNA form, the CDR3 reads TGTGCCAGCAGCATTCGGACAGTTCTAAATCAGCCCCAGCATTTT.

The table lists this clonotype with a few counts. This chain connects TRBV7-9 to TRBJ1-2; maybe TRBD1 (6 bases). The CDR3 consists of 13 residues. Trimming took 3 bases from V and 8 from J, leaving 13 bases between them. The V gene's germline CDR1 is SEHNR and CDR2 FQNEAQ (reference sequence). CDR3 bases: TGTGCCAGCAGCTTGGTGGGGGCAGGAGGCTACACCTTC. This codes for CASSLVGAGGYTF. The full variable domain, its missing parts supplied by reference TRBV7-9 and TRBJ1-2, is DTGVSQNPRHKITKRGQNVTFRCDPISEHNRLYWYRQTLGQGPEFLTYFQNEAQLEKSRLLSDRFSAERPKGSFSTLEIQRTEQGDSAMYLCASSLVGAGGYTFGSGTRLTVV.

The table lists this clonotype with a few counts. The V and J genes are TRBV6-2 or TRBV6-3 and TRBJ1-2; possibly TRBD1 for D (5 bases). The CDR3 runs to 16 residues. The germline V gene encodes CDR1 MNHEY and CDR2 SVGEGT. The V end was cut by 5 bases, the J end by 8 bases, with 24 bases between. The CDR3 DNA reads TGTGCCAGCAGTCGAGAGGGCAGGGTGCCCTCCTCCGGCTACACCTTC. This gives the protein CASSREGRVPSSGYTF.

This clonotype was counted only a few times. This chain links TRBV7-2 with TRBJ2-3; TRBD2 agrees at 7 bases. This CDR3 comprises 17 residues. After removal of 5 bases from V and 4 bases from J, the junction contained 15 bases not matched to a gene. CDR1 is SGHTA and CDR2 is FQGNSA in the germline V gene. The CDR3 protein is CASSQAGQRRSSDTQYF. The CDR3 region has the DNA TGTGCCAGCAGCCAAGCGGGGCAGCGGCGAAGCTCAGATACGCAGTATTTT.

This sequence joins TRBV7-2 and TRBJ2-7; D call uncertain. V was pared by 5 bases and J by 1 base, with 6 bases between. This CDR3 comprises 12 residues. Germline V gene data show CDR1 as SGHTA and CDR2 as FQGNSA. The chain's CDR3 is CASSDLSYEQYF. Here the CDR3 DNA reads TGTGCCAGCAGCGACCTGTCCTACGAGCAGTACTTC.

This clonotype has more than one count but fewer than ten. The chain is built from TRBV7-8 and TRBJ2-5; TRBD1 matches 8 bases. Germline loops: CDR1 SGHVS, CDR2 FQNEAQ. V dropped 5 bases and J dropped 9; count of bases not matched to a gene: 2. CDR3 length: 11 residues. CDR3: CASSQGAAQYF. Written as DNA, the CDR3 is TGTGCCAGCAGCCAGGGGGCGGCCCAGTACTTC. The full variable domain, with the rest looked up from reference TRBV7-8 and TRBJ2-5, is GAGVSQSPRYKVAKRGQDVALRCDPISGHVSLFWYQQALGQGPEFLTYFQNEAQLDKSGLPSDRFFAERPEGSVSTLKIQRTQQEDSAVYLCASSQGAAQYFGPGTRLLVL.

This clonotype was counted only a few times. This rearrangement joins TRBV7-2 to TRBJ1-5; 9 bases match TRBD1. Trimming at V came to 6 bases and at J to 0 bases, leaving 6 bases not matched to a gene. Germline-derived CDR1 and CDR2 are SGHTA and FQGNSA. This CDR3 contains 16 residues. CDR3 DNA: TGTGCCAGCAGTTTACAGGGGGCGTATAGCAATCAGCCCCAGCATTTT. This codes for CASSLQGAYSNQPQHF.

Many counts were recorded for this clonotype. This sequence joins TRBV10-3 and TRBJ2-7; 10 bases fit TRBD1. Germline values: CDR1 ENHRY, CDR2 SYGVKD. The junction had 6 bases not matched to a gene; V was cut back by 3 bases and J by 4 bases. The CDR3 has 15 residues. CDR3 nucleotide sequence: TGTGCCATCAGTGACTCCGGGACAGGGGTTTACGAGCAGTACTTC. Translation gives CAISDSGTGVYEQYF.

In its sample, this clonotype was seen many times. The J gene is TRBJ1-5, the V gene TRBV4-1; D perhaps matches TRBD1 (6 bases). V shed 1 base and J shed 6 bases, with 13 bases lying between them. Germline lookup yields CDR1 MGHRA and CDR2 YSYEKL. The length of the CDR3 is 15 residues. CDR3 in DNA: TGCGCCAGCAGCCAAGGACCAGGGGAGGCTCAGCCCCAGCATTTT. It yields the protein CASSQGPGEAQPQHF.

The chain has TRBV28 and TRBJ2-1, with D perhaps assigned TRBD1 or TRBD2 (5 bases each). The CDR3 totals 15 residues. V was pared by 3 bases and J by 4 bases, with 13 bases between. The germline CDR1 and CDR2 sequences are MDHEN and SYDVKM. The DNA for the CDR3 is TGTGCCAGCAGTTTCCTATGGGGGAGTTACAATGAGCAGTTCTTC. Translated, it gives CASSFLWGSYNEQFF.

This clonotype is a singleton in its sample. V usage is TRBV27 and J usage is TRBJ1-4; 7 positions agree with TRBD1. Germline V gene lookup returns CDR1 MNHEY and CDR2 SMNVEV (reference sequence). The ends lost 6 bases at V and 7 bases at J; junction bases unmatched: 14. CDR3 length: 16 amino acids. CDR3 in amino acids: CASRPGTAAKSEKLFF. The CDR3 coding sequence is TGTGCCAGCAGACCCGGGACAGCCGCGAAAAGTGAAAAACTGTTTTTT. Together with reference TRBV27 and TRBJ1-4, the CDR3 gives the full variable domain: EAQVTQNPRYLITVTGKKLTVTCSQNMNHEYMSWYRQDPGLGLRQIYYSMNVEVTDKGDVPEGYKVSRKEKRNFPLILESPSPNQTSLYFCASRPGTAAKSEKLFFGSGTQLSVL.

The chain carries TRBV20-1 and TRBJ2-3, with TRBD2 identical over 7 bases. The V gene end was trimmed by 1 base and the J gene end by 3 bases; junction bases not matched to a gene: 10. The CDR3 is 16 residues long. In germline, CDR1 is DFQATT, CDR2 SNEGSKA (reference sequence). The CDR3 protein is CSARGGAGSRTDTQYF. The CDR3 DNA reads as TGCAGTGCTAGAGGCGGAGCGGGGAGTAGGACAGATACGCAGTATTTT.

The chain is built from TRBV24-1 and TRBJ2-3; a possible D gene is TRBD1 (6 bases). The CDR3 has 13 amino acids. The germline CDR1 and CDR2 sequences are KGHDR and SFDVKD. V lost 9 bases, J lost 6 bases, and 15 bases lay in between. CDR3 sequence (DNA): TGTGCCACCCAGAAGGGGGATTACGATACGCAGTATTTT. It codes for CATQKGDYDTQYF.

This clonotype was observed a few times. J is TRBJ2-1 and V is TRBV29-1; D is unclear. The V gene's germline CDR1 is SQVTM and CDR2 ANQGSEA. The CDR3 extends over 14 amino acids. V was trimmed by 6 bases and J by 0 bases, leaving 12 bases between them. The CDR3 is CSVETTGSYNEQFF. CDR3 DNA: TGCAGCGTAGAGACGACGGGCTCCTACAATGAGCAGTTCTTC.

This clonotype has a handful of counts. V and J are TRBV4-3 and TRBJ2-4; D unclear. The V gene lost 0 bases and the J gene lost 3 bases, with 12 bases spanning the gap. From germline, CDR1 is LGHNA and CDR2 YSLEER. The CDR3 is made up of 16 amino acids. In nucleotides, the CDR3 is TGCGCCAGCAGCCAAGATTTTGGAGTTGGCAAAAACATTCAGTACTTC. It specifies CASSQDFGVGKNIQYF.